This paragraph covers one TCR beta chain sequence. Its antigen is unknown. TCRdb reanalysed the multiplex PCR reads using MiXCR and keeps one entry per CDR3 protein. The repertoire consists of 20,000 to 25,000 distinct CDR3 sequences, with over 60% occurring once and the leading ten covering more than 20%. The ends lost 4 bases at V and 10 bases at J; junction bases unmatched: 5. The CDR3 covers 14 residues. Germline CDR1 SNHLY, CDR2 FYNNEI. This sample was taken from a study of breast tumors, draining lymph nodes, adjacent tissues. Study-wide results and caveats: The lymph node origin of tumor T cells was framed as consistent with a hypothesis, not demonstrated. Luminal-like breast cancer showed significantly higher tumor–nontumor repertoire similarity than basal-like.

The sequencing input was tumor-adjacent breast tissue. The V call is TRBV2, the J call TRBJ1-6, with 9 bases matching TRBD1. The sequence was obtained from a female donor with breast cancer. Some clones in this sample may be carry-over from other donors' samples. CDR3 in amino acids: CASSVGTGISPLHF. In DNA form, the CDR3 reads TGTGCCAGCAGTGTGGGGACAGGGATATCACCCCTCCACTTT.